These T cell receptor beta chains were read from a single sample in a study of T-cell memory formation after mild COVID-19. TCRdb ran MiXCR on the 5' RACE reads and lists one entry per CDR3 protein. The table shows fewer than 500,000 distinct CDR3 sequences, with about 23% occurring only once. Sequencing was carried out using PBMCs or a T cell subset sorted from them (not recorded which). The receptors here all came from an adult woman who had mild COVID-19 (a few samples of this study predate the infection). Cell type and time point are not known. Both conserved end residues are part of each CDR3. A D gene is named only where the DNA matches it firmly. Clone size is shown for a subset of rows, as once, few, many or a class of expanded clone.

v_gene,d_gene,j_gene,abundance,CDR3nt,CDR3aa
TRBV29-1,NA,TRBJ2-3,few,TGCAGCGTTGAAGCCTCGGACCGCCTAGATACGCAGTATTTT,CSVEASDRLDTQYF
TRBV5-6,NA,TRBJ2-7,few,TGTGCCAGCAGCTTCTTACGCTACGGGGAGCAGTACTTC,CASSFLRYGEQYF
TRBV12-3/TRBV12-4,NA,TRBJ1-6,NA,TGTGCCAGCCAAGCCGTAGGTTCACCCCTCCACTTT,CASQAVGSPLHF
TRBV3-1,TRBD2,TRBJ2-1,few,TGTGCCAGCAGCCAGGCAGGGACTAGCGTCAATGAGCAGTTCTTC,CASSQAGTSVNEQFF
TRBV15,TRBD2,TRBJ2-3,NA,TGTGCCACCAGCAGAGATAGGGGGACTAGCGGCACAGATACGCAGTATTTT,CATSRDRGTSGTDTQYF
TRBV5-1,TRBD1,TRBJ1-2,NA,TGCGCCAGCAGCTTATACACAGGGGGCGCGGATGGCTACACCTTC,CASSLYTGGADGYTF
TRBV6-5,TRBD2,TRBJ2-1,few,TGTGCCAGCAGTTACTCGAGGTCTGGGCGGGAGGGCCCTTTGGGCAATGAGCAGTTCTTC,CASSYSRSGREGPLGNEQFF
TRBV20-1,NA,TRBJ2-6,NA,TGCAGTGCTAGACAGTTCAGGGCTGGGGCCAACGTCCTGACTTTC,CSARQFRAGANVLTF
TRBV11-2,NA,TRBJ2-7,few,TGTGCCAGCAGCCCCTTTCGAACTTTTTACGAGCAGTACTTC,CASSPFRTFYEQYF
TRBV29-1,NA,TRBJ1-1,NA,TGCAGCGTTAGGGGGAACACTGAAGCTTTCTTT,CSVRGNTEAFF
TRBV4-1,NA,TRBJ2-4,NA,TGCGCCAGCAGCCAGGGAGATCAAGTTCAGTACTTC,CASSQGDQVQYF
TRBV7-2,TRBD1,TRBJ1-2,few,TGTGCCAGCAGCTACCGGGACAGGGGCTACACCTTC,CASSYRDRGYTF
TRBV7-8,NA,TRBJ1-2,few,TGTGCCAGCAGCCCCACCGGGACATTGGATGGGGGCTACACCTTC,CASSPTGTLDGGYTF
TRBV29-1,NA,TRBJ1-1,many,TGCAGCGTTGGGCAGCTGAACACTGAAGCTTTCTTT,CSVGQLNTEAFF
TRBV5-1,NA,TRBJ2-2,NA,TGCGCCAGCAGCAACGCCCATCCGGACACCGGGGAGCTGTTTTTT,CASSNAHPDTGELFF
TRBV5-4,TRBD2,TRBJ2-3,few,TGTGCCAGCAGCGTCGCTAGCGGCAGCTACACAGATACGCAGTATTTT,CASSVASGSYTDTQYF
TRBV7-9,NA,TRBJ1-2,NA,TGTGCCAGCAGCTTAGACGGCCAGGGTGACACCTTC,CASSLDGQGDTF
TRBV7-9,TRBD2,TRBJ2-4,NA,TGTGCCAGCAGCTCCAGCGGGACGGCGAAAAACATTCAGTACTTC,CASSSSGTAKNIQYF
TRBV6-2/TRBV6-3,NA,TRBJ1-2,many,TGTGCCAGCAGTGCGGACCGGGGGCACGGCTACACCTTC,CASSADRGHGYTF
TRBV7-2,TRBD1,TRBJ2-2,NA,TGTGCCAGCAGCTTAAAAGGGACAGTAAACACCGGGGAGCTGTTTTTT,CASSLKGTVNTGELFF
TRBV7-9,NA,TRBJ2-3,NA,TGTGCCAGCAGCACGTTGACGGGGCCGACCACAGATACGCAGTATTTT,CASSTLTGPTTDTQYF
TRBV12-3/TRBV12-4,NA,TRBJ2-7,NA,TGTGCCAGCAGTACGTATGCCGTATCCTACGAGCAGTACTTC,CASSTYAVSYEQYF
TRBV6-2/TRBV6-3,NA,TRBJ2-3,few,TGTGCCAGCAGCCTCGATTCAGAGTATTTT,CASSLDSEYF
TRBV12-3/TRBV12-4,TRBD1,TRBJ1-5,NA,TGTGCCAGCAGTCGGGGACAGGGGGTCGGACAGCCCCAGCATTTT,CASSRGQGVGQPQHF
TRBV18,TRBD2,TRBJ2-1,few,TGTGCCAGCTCACCGACTCAACTAGCGGGGGGGAGTGTGCAGTTCTTC,CASSPTQLAGGSVQFF
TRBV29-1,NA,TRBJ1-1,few,TGCAGCGTTAACCGGAAGGAGGGGTCGATAACTTTCTTT,CSVNRKEGSITFF
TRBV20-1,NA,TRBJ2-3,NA,TGCAGTGCTACCTCTCCCAGGGGGGGCCCTGCAGATACGCAGTATTTT,CSATSPRGGPADTQYF
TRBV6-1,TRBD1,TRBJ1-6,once,TGTGCCAGCAGAGGGACAGGGAACAGAGCCTATAATTCACCCCTCCACTTT,CASRGTGNRAYNSPLHF
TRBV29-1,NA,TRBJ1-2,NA,TGCAGCGTTGACCAGGGTAGTCGGCTGGGTGGCTACACCTTC,CSVDQGSRLGGYTF
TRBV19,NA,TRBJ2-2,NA,TGTGCCAGTAGTATAGATCAGGCCACAGAGTACGGGGAGCTGTTTTTT,CASSIDQATEYGELFF
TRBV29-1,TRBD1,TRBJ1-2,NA,TGCAGCGTTGGTGCAGGGGGCTCTAACTATGGCTACACCTTC,CSVGAGGSNYGYTF
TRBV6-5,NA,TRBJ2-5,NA,TGTGCCAGCAGTTACTCGAGCTCGGGCGGGCGAGAGACCCAGTACTTC,CASSYSSSGGRETQYF
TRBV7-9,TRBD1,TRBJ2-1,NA,TGTGCCAGCAGCTCGGAGGGACAGGACCGATACAATGAGCAGTTCTTC,CASSSEGQDRYNEQFF
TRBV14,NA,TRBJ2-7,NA,TGTGCCAGCAGCCCCCACGAGGGAGCTTACGAGCAGTACTTC,CASSPHEGAYEQYF
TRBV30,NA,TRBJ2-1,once,TGTGCCTGGAGTGTATTAGTAGCTGGTGAGCAGTTCTTC,CAWSVLVAGEQFF
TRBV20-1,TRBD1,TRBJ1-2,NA,TGCAGTGCTAGACAGGGGGCGGATGGCTACACCTTC,CSARQGADGYTF
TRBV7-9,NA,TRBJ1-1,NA,TGTGCCAGCAGCTTAGATCCTGAAGCTTTCTTT,CASSLDPEAFF
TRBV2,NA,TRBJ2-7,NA,TGTGCCAGCGCCGGGACACAATACGAGCAGTACTTC,CASAGTQYEQYF
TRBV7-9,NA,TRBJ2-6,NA,TGTGCCAGCAGCTTATCCCTATCTGGGGCCAACGTCCTGACTTTC,CASSLSLSGANVLTF
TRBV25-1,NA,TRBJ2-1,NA,TGTGCCAGCAGTGGAACTAGGTACAATGAGCAGTTCTTC,CASSGTRYNEQFF
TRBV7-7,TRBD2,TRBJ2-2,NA,TGTGCTAGCAGCTTAGCGGGTAGTCTAGCGAACACCGGGGAGCTGTTTTTT,CASSLAGSLANTGELFF
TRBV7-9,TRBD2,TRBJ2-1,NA,TGTGCCAGCAGCTTAGGGGGGACTAGCGGAGCCCCGAGCTCCTACAATGAGCAGTTCTTC,CASSLGGTSGAPSSYNEQFF
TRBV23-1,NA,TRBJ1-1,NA,TGCGCCAGCAGTCAAGGGACCGGGGGTCGGGGAGCTTTCTTT,CASSQGTGGRGAFF
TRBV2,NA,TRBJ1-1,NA,TGTGCCAGCAGCTTACTCTCGACGAACACTGAAGCTTTCTTT,CASSLLSTNTEAFF
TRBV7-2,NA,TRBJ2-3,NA,TGTGCCAGCAGCTTCATGGCAGATACGCAGTATTTT,CASSFMADTQYF
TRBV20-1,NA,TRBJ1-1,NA,TGCAGTGCTAGAAAACCGGGACACCACACTGAAGCTTTCTTT,CSARKPGHHTEAFF
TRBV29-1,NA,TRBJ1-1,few,TGCAGCGCGACACAGGGCTACTCTGAAGCTTTCTTT,CSATQGYSEAFF
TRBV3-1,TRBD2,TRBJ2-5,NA,TGTGCCAGCAGCCGGACTAGCGGGAGGGTGGGCCCCGGAATACGAGAGACCCAGTACTTC,CASSRTSGRVGPGIRETQYF